One sample yielded the 15 T cell receptor beta chains listed below, sequenced in a study of cytomegalovirus exposure and HLA in healthy donors. PCR amplification relied on 60 Vbeta primers (plus 13 Jbeta primers). Repertoires were generated with immunoSEQ multiplex PCR, while TCRdb's copy carries only in-frame clones and drops some. The table shows about 92,000 clones, with roughly 70% occurring only once. What was sequenced was PBMCs. The receptors shown here come from a man aged 45-65 years in good health and CMV-seronegative.

The chain employs TRBV25-1 and TRBJ1-2; no definite D call. This CDR3 comprises 14 residues. Per the germline V gene, CDR1 is MGHDK and CDR2 is SYGVNS. V was shortened by 2 bases and J by 1 base, with 8 bases between the two germline ends. The CDR3 nucleotides read TGTGCCAGCAGTGAAGTTGGACTTAACTATGGCTACACCTTC. It translates to CASSEVGLNYGYTF.

The V gene is TRBV21-1, the J gene TRBJ2-5; TRBD2, the table's D call, was not compared with the DNA. TRBV21-1 is flagged as a pseudogene. This CDR3 region has 14 residues. CDR3 in amino acids: CASIFRRGRETQYF. DNA for the CDR3: TGTGCCAGCATATTCCGGCGGGGCAGGGAGACCCAGTACTTC.

This chain uses TRBV18 with TRBJ2-7; possibly TRBD2 for D (6 bases). CDR3 size: 13 residues. Germline V CDR1 and CDR2: KGHSH, LQKENI. Between the trimmed V and J ends, which lost 2 bases and 1 base, there was a span of 6 bases. CDR3 DNA: TGTGCCAGCTCACCAGGGGGGTCCTACGAGCAGTACTTC. It encodes CASSPGGSYEQYF.

The V gene is TRBV2, the J gene TRBJ2-7; D might be TRBD2 (5 bases). The CDR3 runs 13 residues. Trimming removed 5 bases at V and 4 bases at J, with 12 bases between. Germline assignment: CDR1 SNHLY and CDR2 FYNNEI. The CDR3 spells CASSPLGEYEQYF. CDR3 coding DNA: TGTGCCAGCAGTCCCCTCGGGGAATACGAGCAGTACTTC.

The V gene is TRBV6-1, the J gene TRBJ2-3; D is perhaps TRBD1 (6 bases). CDR1 is MNHNS, CDR2 SASEGT, per germline. V lost 8 bases to trimming and J lost 3 bases, with 18 bases between them. This CDR3 region has 15 residues. The CDR3 spells CASQLSPGETDTQYF. DNA of the CDR3: TGTGCCAGCCAACTTTCTCCAGGGGAAACAGATACGCAGTATTTT.

The chain joins TRBV6-1 to TRBJ1-5, with a weak D call TRBD1 (6 bases). Germline CDR1 MNHNS, CDR2 SASEGT. V lost 3 bases, J lost 2 bases, and 20 bases lay in between. The CDR3 extends over 18 amino acids. The chain's CDR3 is CASSEKGTGSIGNQPQHF. CDR3 nucleotide sequence: TGTGCCAGCAGTGAGAAGGGTACAGGGTCTATTGGCAATCAGCCCCAGCATTTT.

Turning to this clone: Mismatch with germline at one junction end may stem from a read error. V is TRBV2 and J is TRBJ1-5, with no clear D. The germline gives CDR1 SNHLY, CDR2 FYNNEI. The CDR3 runs to 12 residues. The CDR3 sequence: CANSGEWQPQHF. For the CDR3, the DNA is TGTGCCAACAGTGGGGAGTGGCAGCCCCAGCATTTT.

This clone occurred once. In nucleotides, the CDR3 is TGTGCCAGCAGTCCTACAGGGGGCCCGAACACCGGGGAGCTGTTTTTT. It specifies CASSPTGGPNTGELFF. V gene TRBV5-8 combines with J gene TRBJ2-2; 9 nucleotides line up with TRBD1. This CDR3 has 16 residues. V dropped 5 bases and J dropped 0; count of bases not matched to a gene: 5. In germline, CDR1 is SGHTS, CDR2 YDEGEE. Full variable domain (remainder filled in from reference TRBV5-8 and TRBJ2-2): EAGVTQSPTHLIKTRGQQATLRCSPISGHTSVYWYQQALGLGLQFLLWYDEGEERNRGNFPPRFSGRQFPNYSSELNVNALELEDSALYLCASSPTGGPNTGELFFGEGSRLTVL.

V gene TRBV30 combines with J gene TRBJ2-2, with 7 bases lining up with TRBD1. Trimming at V came to 3 bases and at J to 2 bases, leaving 9 bases not matched to a gene. Germline V lookup: CDR1 GTSNPN, CDR2 SVGIG (reference sequence). This CDR3 has 16 amino acids. The chain's CDR3 is CAWRPWDRENTGELFF. CDR3 DNA sequence: TGTGCCTGGAGGCCATGGGACAGAGAAAACACCGGGGAGCTGTTTTTT.

The chain combines TRBV23-1 with TRBJ2-7; perhaps TRBD1 as D (6 bases). TRBV23-1 has ORF status, its function being uncertain. This CDR3 has 17 amino acids. V shed 0 bases and J shed 0 bases, with 15 bases lying between them. This CDR3 is CASSQSLGQCSSYEQYV. The CDR3 nucleotides are TGCGCCAGCAGTCAATCGTTAGGACAGTGTAGCTCCTACGAGCAGTACGTC.

The genes are TRBV6-4 and TRBJ2-3, with unresolved D. In germline, CDR1 is MRHNA, CDR2 SNTAGT. This CDR3 region has 10 residues. The ends were cut back, 8 bases at V and 6 bases at J, with 6 bases in the middle. The CDR3 region has the DNA TGTGCCAGCTCCTCGGATACGCAGTATTTT. It translates to CASSSDTQYF.

The V call is TRBV5-1, the J call TRBJ1-1, with 9 bases fitting TRBD1. The V gene end was trimmed by 4 bases and the J gene end by 4 bases; junction bases not matched to a gene: 11. CDR1 and CDR2 (germline): SGHRS, YFSETQ. This CDR3 is 16 amino acids long. The CDR3 DNA follows: TGCGCCAGCAGCCAATACGTCACAGGGGGCCCCACTGAAGCTTTCTTT. This translates into CASSQYVTGGPTEAFF.

This CDR3 is CASSRLQGNTGELFF. CDR3 DNA sequence: TGTGCCAGCAGCCGCCTACAGGGCAACACCGGGGAGCTGTTTTTT. The genes are TRBV11-2 and TRBJ2-2, with TRBD1 as a possible D gene (6 bases). Trimming stripped 5 bases from V and 2 bases from J, with 12 bases between. CDR1 SGHAT and CDR2 FQNNGV come from the germline V gene. The CDR3 has 15 residues.

The gene calls are TRBV19 and TRBJ2-1; the D is unclear. The CDR3 length is 14 residues. In germline, CDR1 is LNHDA, CDR2 SQIVND (reference sequence). V lost 3 bases, J lost 3 bases, and 9 bases lay in between. The chain's CDR3 is CASSIGLVYNEQFF. Here the CDR3 DNA reads TGTGCCAGTAGTATCGGCCTAGTCTACAATGAGCAGTTCTTC.

There are a few counts of this clone. The chain links TRBV5-8 to TRBJ1-5; D may be TRBD1 (5 bases). This CDR3 is built from 14 residues. Trimming cost V 2 bases and J 6 bases, with 12 bases left between them. Germline CDR1 SGHTS, CDR2 YDEGEE. CDR3 amino acids: CASSLGQGGQPQHF. Written as DNA, the CDR3 is TGTGCCAGCAGCTTAGGTCAGGGAGGTCAGCCCCAGCATTTT.